This TCR beta chain derives from a study of blood T cell repertoires in COVID-19. V was pared by 2 bases and J by 4 bases, with 7 bases of the junction left unmatched. CDR1 is MNHNY, CDR2 SVGAGI, per germline (reference sequence). This CDR3 is built from 16 residues. Assay: immunoSEQ multiplex PCR; the TCRdb copy retains only in-frame clones and omits some. The sample lists 95,000 to 100,000 clones, roughly 78% occurring once. This clonotype was sampled from a woman of 80 years or more with active or convalescent COVID-19. The chain recombines TRBV6-6 with TRBJ2-7; TRBD1 agrees at 11 bases. Sequencing input: peripheral blood. The CDR3 protein is CASSYAPGTGGYEQYF. CDR3 nucleotide sequence: TGTGCCAGCAGTTACGCACCTGGGACAGGGGGATACGAGCAGTACTTC.